These 19 T cell receptor beta chains share one sample of origin, sequenced in a study of T-cell memory formation after mild COVID-19. Using its own MiXCR run on the 5' RACE reads, TCRdb lists one record per CDR3 protein. The sample includes a few hundred thousand distinct CDR3 sequences, less than 25% of them seen just once. The sample was PBMCs or a T cell subset sorted from them (not recorded which). These receptors were collected from a young man who had mild COVID-19 (a few samples of this study predate the infection). Cell type and time point are not known.

Only a few counts were recorded for this clonotype. This chain uses TRBV20-1 with TRBJ2-5, with 7 bases identical to TRBD1. Germline V CDR1 and CDR2: DFQATT, SNEGSKA (reference sequence). J gave up 2 bases and V 5 bases, and 2 bases lay outside the gene matches. The CDR3 runs to 12 residues. The CDR3: CSAGTDQETQYF. The DNA of the CDR3 is TGCAGTGCTGGGACAGATCAAGAGACCCAGTACTTC.

In its sample, this clonotype was seen a few times. The chain combines TRBV7-2 with TRBJ2-7; weak D call: TRBD2 (6 bases). With 4 bases removed from V and 2 bases from J, the gap between germline ends came to 12 bases. The CDR3 has 14 residues. CDR1 and CDR2 (germline): SGHTA, FQGNSA. In nucleotides, the CDR3 is TGTGCCAGCAGCTGGGGGACTCATCCCTACGAGCAGTACTTC. It is translated as CASSWGTHPYEQYF. Full variable domain (remainder filled in from reference TRBV7-2 and TRBJ2-7): GAGVSQSPSNKVTEKGKDVELRCDPISGHTALYWYRQSLGQGLEFLIYFQGNSAPDKSGLPSDRFSAERTGGSVSTLTIQRTQQEDSAVYLCASSWGTHPYEQYFGPGTRLTVT.

V is TRBV12-3 or TRBV12-4 and J is TRBJ1-5; 7 nucleotides align to TRBD1. V gave up 7 bases and J gave up 6 bases; unmatched junction bases: 6. CDR3 length: 13 residues. This CDR3 is CASIKGASQPQHF. The CDR3 DNA is TGTGCCAGCATAAAGGGGGCCAGTCAGCCCCAGCATTTT.

This clonotype was counted between two and nine times. The chain carries TRBV5-1 and TRBJ1-6; D might be TRBD1 (6 bases). V lost 0 bases and J lost 5, with 9 bases in between. This CDR3 spans 15 amino acids. CDR1 and CDR2 (germline): SGHRS, YFSETQ. The CDR3 DNA reads TGCGCCAGCAGCTTGGCCAGGGGCCATAATTCACCCCTCCACTTT. This gives the protein CASSLARGHNSPLHF.

J is TRBJ1-2 and V is TRBV5-1; 9 nucleotides match TRBD1. CDR1 SGHRS and CDR2 YFSETQ come from the germline V gene. The CDR3 has 17 residues. The junction had 16 bases not matched to a gene; V was cut back by 6 bases and J by 4 bases. The CDR3 spells CASTTTPGTGRTYGYTF. The CDR3 nucleotides read TGCGCCAGCACCACCACCCCCGGGACAGGGCGTACCTATGGCTACACCTTC.

This clonotype was seen at least ten times. This rearrangement joins TRBV4-2 to TRBJ2-3; D is unresolved. The CDR3 contains 13 residues. Trimming shortened V by 0 bases and J by 2 bases, and 3 bases separated the two germline ends. CDR1 is LGHNA, CDR2 YNFKEQ, per germline. The CDR3 is CASSQELTDTQYF. In DNA, the CDR3 is TGTGCCAGCAGCCAAGAGCTCACAGATACGCAGTATTTT.

The gene calls are TRBV7-8 and TRBJ2-1, with 13 bases lining up with TRBD2. V was clipped by 5 bases and J by 5 bases; unmatched bases: 12. The V gene's germline CDR1 is SGHVS and CDR2 FQNEAQ. The CDR3 has 18 residues. In nucleotides, the CDR3 is TGTGCCAGCAGCCTAAAACGACTAGCGGGGGGTTTAGACAATGAGCAGTTCTTC. The encoded protein is CASSLKRLAGGLDNEQFF.

CDR3 sequence: CASWGELKLDNYGYTF. The CDR3 bases are TGTGCCAGCTGGGGAGAGCTCAAGCTCGATAACTATGGCTACACCTTC. V is TRBV6-5 and J is TRBJ1-2, with unresolved D. Germline CDR1 and CDR2: MNHEY and SVGAGI. This CDR3 has 16 amino acids. Trimming removed 8 bases at V and 1 base at J, with 20 bases between.

V gene TRBV4-3 combines with J gene TRBJ2-3; no reliable D call. CDR1 and CDR2 from the germline V gene are LGHNA and YSLEER. V lost 0 bases, J lost 4 bases, and 17 bases lay in between. This CDR3 has 17 residues. For the CDR3, the DNA is TGCGCCAGCAGCCAAGAATCGCCTAGTCATAGCCCAGATACGCAGTATTTT. This codes for CASSQESPSHSPDTQYF.

In its sample, this clonotype was seen a few times. V and J are TRBV12-3 or TRBV12-4 and TRBJ2-5, with D tentatively TRBD2 (6 bases). The CDR3 extends over 14 amino acids. V lost 2 bases, J lost 5 bases, and 12 bases lay in between. The CDR3 protein is CASSLFTGEETQYF. CDR3 DNA sequence: TGTGCCAGCAGTTTATTTACGGGAGAGGAGACCCAGTACTTC.

A few counts support this clonotype. This chain joins TRBV7-8 and TRBJ1-5, with 8 bases lining up with TRBD1. The CDR3 consists of 15 residues. V shed 5 bases, J shed 3 bases, and the junction held 6 bases outside the gene matches. The V gene's germline CDR1 is SGHVS and CDR2 FQNEAQ. The CDR3, as DNA: TGTGCCAGCAGCACAGAGACAGGGGTCAATCAGCCCCAGCATTTT. Translating gives CASSTETGVNQPQHF.

The sample holds a few counts of this clonotype. CDR3 protein: CSARDLRGKGGTDTQYF. Written as DNA, the CDR3 is TGCAGTGCTAGAGATCTCAGGGGAAAGGGGGGCACAGATACGCAGTATTTT. The V gene is TRBV20-1, the J gene TRBJ2-3, with D possibly being TRBD1 (6 bases). Trimming removed 0 bases at V and 1 base at J, with 17 bases between. Germline V lookup: CDR1 DFQATT, CDR2 SNEGSKA (reference sequence). The CDR3 spans 17 residues.

This clonotype turned up a few times. The chain recombines TRBV7-9 with TRBJ2-1; D unclear. Germline loops: CDR1 SEHNR, CDR2 FQNEAQ (reference sequence). Trimming removed 1 base from V and 14 bases from J, with 21 bases in between. The CDR3 loop spans 15 amino acids. CDR3: CASSLGLVRPSLEFF. In nucleotides, the CDR3 is TGTGCCAGCAGCTTAGGTCTCGTACGACCTAGTCTGGAGTTCTTC.

This clonotype has only a few counts. The CDR3 here is CASGDTDTQYF. The CDR3, as DNA: TGTGCCAGCGGGGATACAGATACGCAGTATTTT. The V call is TRBV6-5, the J call TRBJ2-3, with D unclear. The germline V gene has CDR1 MNHEY and CDR2 SVGAGI. The CDR3 covers 11 residues. With 8 bases removed from V and 3 bases from J, the gap between germline ends came to 6 bases.

The sample holds a few counts of this clonotype. The chain links TRBV20-1 to TRBJ2-7; D remains ambiguous. CDR3 length: 13 residues. V was pared by 5 bases and J by 2 bases, with 13 bases between. The germline V gene has CDR1 DFQATT and CDR2 SNEGSKA (reference sequence). This CDR3 reads CSAQGNTAYEQYF. The CDR3 bases are TGCAGTGCTCAAGGGAACACCGCCTACGAGCAGTACTTC.

This sequence joins TRBV7-3 and TRBJ2-3; 9 bases match TRBD2. Germline V gene sequence: CDR1 SGHTA, CDR2 FQGTGA. The CDR3 is 17 residues long. After removal of 5 bases from V and 2 bases from J, the junction contained 11 bases not matched to a gene. Here the CDR3 reads CASSLSGGGEITDTQYF. CDR3 bases: TGTGCCAGCAGCCTTTCGGGCGGGGGGGAGATCACAGATACGCAGTATTTT.

This chain joins TRBV5-6 and TRBJ2-7, with unresolved D. CDR1 is SGHDT, CDR2 YYEEEE, per germline. There are 13 residues in the CDR3. The ends were cut back, 0 bases at V and 1 base at J, with 5 bases in the middle. The chain's CDR3 is CASSLGESYEQYV. In DNA form, the CDR3 reads TGTGCCAGCAGCTTGGGCGAATCCTACGAGCAGTACGTC.

The V call is TRBV29-1, the J call TRBJ2-7; 7 bases are a match to TRBD1. J was trimmed by 6 bases and V by 4 bases; bases with no gene match: 3. The CDR3 covers 11 residues. Germline CDR1 reads SQVTM; CDR2 reads ANQGSEA. The CDR3 nucleotides read TGCAGCGTTGTTAGGGGGCTCGAGCAGTACGTC. It specifies CSVVRGLEQYV.

This clonotype was observed a few times. The chain links TRBV5-4 to TRBJ2-2, with 10 bases lining up with TRBD1. The CDR3 runs to 15 residues. In germline, CDR1 is SGHNT, CDR2 YYREEE (reference sequence). After removal of 4 bases from V and 4 bases from J, the junction contained 4 bases not matched to a gene. CDR3 protein: CASSPDRGSTGELFF. Written as DNA, the CDR3 is TGTGCCAGCAGCCCGGACAGGGGGAGCACCGGGGAGCTGTTTTTT.